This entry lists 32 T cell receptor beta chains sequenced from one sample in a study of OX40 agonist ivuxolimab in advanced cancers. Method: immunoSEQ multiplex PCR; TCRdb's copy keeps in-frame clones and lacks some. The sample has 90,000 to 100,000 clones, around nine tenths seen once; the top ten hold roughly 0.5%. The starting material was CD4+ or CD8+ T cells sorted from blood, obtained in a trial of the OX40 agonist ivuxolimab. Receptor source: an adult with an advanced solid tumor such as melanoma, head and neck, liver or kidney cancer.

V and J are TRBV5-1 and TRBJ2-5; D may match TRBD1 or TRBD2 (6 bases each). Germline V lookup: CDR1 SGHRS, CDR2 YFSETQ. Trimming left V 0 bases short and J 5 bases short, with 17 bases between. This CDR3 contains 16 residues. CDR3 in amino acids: CASSLGGGGLGETQYF. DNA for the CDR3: TGCGCCAGCAGCTTGGGCGGTGGGGGGCTTGGGGAGACCCAGTACTTC. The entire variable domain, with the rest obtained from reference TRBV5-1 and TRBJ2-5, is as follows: KAGVTQTPRYLIKTRGQQVTLSCSPISGHRSVSWYQQTPGQGLQFLFEYFSETQRNKGNFPGRFSGRQFSNSRSEMNVSTLELGDSALYLCASSLGGGGLGETQYFGPGTRLLVL.

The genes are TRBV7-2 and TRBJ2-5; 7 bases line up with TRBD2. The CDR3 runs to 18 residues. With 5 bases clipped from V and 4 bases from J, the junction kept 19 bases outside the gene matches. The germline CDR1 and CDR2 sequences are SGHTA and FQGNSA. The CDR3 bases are TGTGCCAGCAGCCCCCGAGGGCGCGGGGGACCGGGTCGAGAGACCCAGTACTTC. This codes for CASSPRGRGGPGRETQYF.

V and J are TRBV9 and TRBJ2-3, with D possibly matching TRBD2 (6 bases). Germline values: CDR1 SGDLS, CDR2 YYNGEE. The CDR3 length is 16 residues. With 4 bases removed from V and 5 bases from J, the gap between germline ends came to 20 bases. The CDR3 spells CASSQTPGLRLDTQYF. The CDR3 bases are TGTGCCAGCAGCCAAACCCCGGGACTGAGATTAGATACGCAGTATTTT.

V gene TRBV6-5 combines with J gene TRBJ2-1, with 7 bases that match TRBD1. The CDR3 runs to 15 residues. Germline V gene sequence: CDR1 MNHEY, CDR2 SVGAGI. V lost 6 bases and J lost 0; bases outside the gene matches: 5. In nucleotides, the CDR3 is TGTGCCAGCAGCCAGGGACAGCGCTCCTACAATGAGCAGTTCTTC. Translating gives CASSQGQRSYNEQFF.

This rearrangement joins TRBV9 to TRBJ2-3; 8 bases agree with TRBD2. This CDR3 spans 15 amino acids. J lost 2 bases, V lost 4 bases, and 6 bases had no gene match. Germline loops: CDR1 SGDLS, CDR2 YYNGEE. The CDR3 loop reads CASSSTSGLTDTQYF. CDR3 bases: TGTGCCAGCAGCTCCACTAGCGGACTCACAGATACGCAGTATTTT.

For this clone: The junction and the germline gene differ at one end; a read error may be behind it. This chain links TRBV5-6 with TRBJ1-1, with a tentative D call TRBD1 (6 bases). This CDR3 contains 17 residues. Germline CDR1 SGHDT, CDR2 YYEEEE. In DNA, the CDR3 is TGTGCCAGCAGCCGGGGGGACAATATTCTTTGGAACTCTGAAGCTTTCTTT. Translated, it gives CASSRGDNILWNSEAFF.

Here the CDR3 DNA reads TGTGCCAGCAGGGGGCTACAGGGGGCCGCTAATTCACCCCTCCACTTT. It yields the protein CASRGLQGAANSPLHF. The rearrangement uses TRBV2 and TRBJ1-6; 9 bases match TRBD1. Germline V gene sequence: CDR1 SNHLY, CDR2 FYNNEI. V was clipped by 6 bases and J by 6 bases; unmatched bases: 9. The CDR3 contains 16 residues.

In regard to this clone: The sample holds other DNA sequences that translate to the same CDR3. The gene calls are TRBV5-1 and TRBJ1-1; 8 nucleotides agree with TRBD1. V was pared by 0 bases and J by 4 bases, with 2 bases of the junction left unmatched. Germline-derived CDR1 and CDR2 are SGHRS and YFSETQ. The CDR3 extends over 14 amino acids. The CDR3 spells CASSLAGGGTEAFF. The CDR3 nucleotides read TGCGCCAGCAGCTTGGCAGGGGGCGGCACTGAAGCTTTCTTT.

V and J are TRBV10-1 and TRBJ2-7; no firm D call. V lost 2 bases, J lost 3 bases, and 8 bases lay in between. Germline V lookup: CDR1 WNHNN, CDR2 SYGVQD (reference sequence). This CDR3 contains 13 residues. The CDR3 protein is CASSEGPHYEQYF. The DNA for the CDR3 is TGCGCCAGCAGTGAGGGGCCCCACTACGAGCAGTACTTC.

CDR3 sequence: CAVPLAKGYNSPLHF. Written as DNA, the CDR3 is TGTGCCGTACCCCTGGCTAAGGGTTATAATTCACCCCTCCACTTT. This chain uses TRBV7-2 with TRBJ1-6, with D hard to call. The V and J ends lost 11 bases and 4 bases respectively, with 18 bases between them. The CDR3 length is 15 residues. CDR1 SGHTA and CDR2 FQGNSA come from the germline V gene.

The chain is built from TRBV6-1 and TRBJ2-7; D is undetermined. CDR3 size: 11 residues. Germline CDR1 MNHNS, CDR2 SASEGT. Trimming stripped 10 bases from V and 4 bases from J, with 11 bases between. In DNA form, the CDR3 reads TGTGCCACCCATTGGGGTTACGAGCAGTACTTC. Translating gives CATHWGYEQYF.

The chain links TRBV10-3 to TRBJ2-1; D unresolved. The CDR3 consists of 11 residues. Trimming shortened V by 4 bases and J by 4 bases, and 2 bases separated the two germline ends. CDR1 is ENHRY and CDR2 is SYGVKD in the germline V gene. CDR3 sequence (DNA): TGTGCCATCAGTGTATACAATGAGCAGTTCTTC. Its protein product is CAISVYNEQFF.

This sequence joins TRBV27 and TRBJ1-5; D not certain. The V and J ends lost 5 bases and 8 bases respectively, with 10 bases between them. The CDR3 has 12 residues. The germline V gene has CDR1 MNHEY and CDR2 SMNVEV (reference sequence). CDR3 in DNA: TGTGCCAGCAGTCATTGGGAGGAGCCCCAGCATTTT. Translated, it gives CASSHWEEPQHF.

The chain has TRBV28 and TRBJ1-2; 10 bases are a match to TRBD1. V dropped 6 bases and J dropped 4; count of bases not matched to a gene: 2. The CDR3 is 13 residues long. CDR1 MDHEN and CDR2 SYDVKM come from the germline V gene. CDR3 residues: CASSGDRGYGYTF. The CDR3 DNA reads TGTGCCAGCAGCGGGGACAGGGGCTATGGCTACACCTTC.

The CDR3 reads CSVEDPQGGNTEAFF. The CDR3 DNA sequence: TGCAGCGTTGAAGATCCACAGGGTGGGAACACTGAAGCTTTCTTT. V and J are TRBV29-1 and TRBJ1-1; D is perhaps TRBD1 (6 bases). From germline, CDR1 is SQVTM and CDR2 ANQGSEA. Trimming took 0 bases from V and 1 from J, leaving 12 bases between them. This CDR3 has 15 amino acids.

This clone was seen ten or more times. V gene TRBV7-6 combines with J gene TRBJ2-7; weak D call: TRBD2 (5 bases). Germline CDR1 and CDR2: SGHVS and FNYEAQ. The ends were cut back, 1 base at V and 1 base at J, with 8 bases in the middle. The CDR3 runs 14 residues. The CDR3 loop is CASSLGSGSYEQYF. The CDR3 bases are TGTGCCAGCAGCTTAGGCTCGGGGTCCTACGAGCAGTACTTC.

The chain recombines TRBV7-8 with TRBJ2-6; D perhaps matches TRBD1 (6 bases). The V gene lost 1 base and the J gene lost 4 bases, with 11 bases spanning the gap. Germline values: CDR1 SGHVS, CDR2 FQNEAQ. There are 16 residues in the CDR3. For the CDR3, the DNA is TGTGCCAGCAGCTTAGGGCAGGGGTCCGGGGCCAACGTCCTGACTTTC. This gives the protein CASSLGQGSGANVLTF.

The CDR3 loop reads CASSEGATGQFEQFF. CDR3 in DNA: TGTGCCAGCAGCGAGGGGGCCACGGGGCAGTTTGAGCAGTTCTTC. The J gene is TRBJ2-1, the V gene TRBV9, with 7 bases lining up with TRBD1. The CDR3 has 15 residues. With 3 bases clipped from V and 9 bases from J, the junction kept 12 bases outside the gene matches. Germline CDR1 SGDLS, CDR2 YYNGEE.

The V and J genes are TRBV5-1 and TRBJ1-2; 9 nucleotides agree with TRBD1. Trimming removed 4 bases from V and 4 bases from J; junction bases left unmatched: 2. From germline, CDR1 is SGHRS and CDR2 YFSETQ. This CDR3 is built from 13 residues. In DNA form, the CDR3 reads TGCGCCAGCAGCGAGACAGGGGGCTATGGCTACACCTTC. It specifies CASSETGGYGYTF.

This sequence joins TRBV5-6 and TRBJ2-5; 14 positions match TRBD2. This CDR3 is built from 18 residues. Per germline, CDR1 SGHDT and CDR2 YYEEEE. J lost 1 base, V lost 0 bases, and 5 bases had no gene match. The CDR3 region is CASSLGLAGGLGQETQYF. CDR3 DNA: TGTGCCAGCAGCTTGGGACTAGCGGGGGGGCTGGGCCAAGAGACCCAGTACTTC.

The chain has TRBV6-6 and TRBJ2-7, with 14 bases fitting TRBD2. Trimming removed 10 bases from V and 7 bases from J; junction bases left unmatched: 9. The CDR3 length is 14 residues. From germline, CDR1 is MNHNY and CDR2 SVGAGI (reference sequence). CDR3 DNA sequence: TGTGCCACCCGACTAGCGGGGGGGCTAGGGGAGCAGTACTTC. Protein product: CATRLAGGLGEQYF.

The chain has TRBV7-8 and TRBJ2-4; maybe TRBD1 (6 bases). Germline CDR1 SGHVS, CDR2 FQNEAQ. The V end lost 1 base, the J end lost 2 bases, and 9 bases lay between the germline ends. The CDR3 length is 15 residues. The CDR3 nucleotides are TGTGCCAGCAGCTTAGACAGGGTTACCAAAAACATTCAGTACTTC. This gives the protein CASSLDRVTKNIQYF.

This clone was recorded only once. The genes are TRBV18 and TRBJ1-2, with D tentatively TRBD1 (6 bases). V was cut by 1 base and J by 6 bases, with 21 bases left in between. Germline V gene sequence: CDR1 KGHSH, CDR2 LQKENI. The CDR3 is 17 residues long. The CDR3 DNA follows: TGTGCCAGCTCACCACTGGGAGGGGGGCCCTCTTCGGATGGCTACACCTTC. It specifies CASSPLGGGPSSDGYTF. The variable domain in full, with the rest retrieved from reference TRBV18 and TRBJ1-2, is NAGVMQNPRHLVRRRGQEARLRCSPMKGHSHVYWYRQLPEEGLKFMVYLQKENIIDESGMPKERFSAEFPKEGPSILRIQQVVRGDSAAYFCASSPLGGGPSSDGYTFGSGTRLTVV.

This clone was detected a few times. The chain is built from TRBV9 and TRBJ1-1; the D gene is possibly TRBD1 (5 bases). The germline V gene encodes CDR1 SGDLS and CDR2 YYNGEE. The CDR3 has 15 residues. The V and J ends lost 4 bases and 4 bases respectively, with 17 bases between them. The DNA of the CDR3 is TGTGCCAGCAGCCCGAGGGGAGGACATTTCACTGAAGCTTTCTTT. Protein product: CASSPRGGHFTEAFF.

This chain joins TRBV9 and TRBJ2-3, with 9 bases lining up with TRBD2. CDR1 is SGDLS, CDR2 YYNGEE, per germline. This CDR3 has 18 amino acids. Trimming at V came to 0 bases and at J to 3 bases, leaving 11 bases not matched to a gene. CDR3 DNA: TGTGCCAGCAGCGTAGGAGCGGGGGGTTACAGTTGGACAGATACGCAGTATTTT. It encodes CASSVGAGGYSWTDTQYF.

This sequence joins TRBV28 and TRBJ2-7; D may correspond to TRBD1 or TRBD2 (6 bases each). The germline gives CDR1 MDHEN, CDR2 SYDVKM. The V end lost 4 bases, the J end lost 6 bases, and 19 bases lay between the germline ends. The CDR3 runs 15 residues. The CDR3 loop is CASSSPGGLGFEQYF. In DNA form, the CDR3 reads TGTGCCAGCAGTTCCCCCGGGGGCTTGGGGTTCGAGCAGTACTTC.

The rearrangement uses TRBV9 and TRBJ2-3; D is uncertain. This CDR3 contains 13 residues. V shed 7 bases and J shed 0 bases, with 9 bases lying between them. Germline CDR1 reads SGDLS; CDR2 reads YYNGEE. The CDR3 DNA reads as TGTGCCAGCGGACGTCCTAGCACAGATACGCAGTATTTT. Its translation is CASGRPSTDTQYF.

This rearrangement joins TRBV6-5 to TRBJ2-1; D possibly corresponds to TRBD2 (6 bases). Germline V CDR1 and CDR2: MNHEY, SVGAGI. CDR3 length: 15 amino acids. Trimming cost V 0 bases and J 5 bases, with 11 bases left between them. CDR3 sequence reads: CASSYSTTGDNEQFF. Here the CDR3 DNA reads TGTGCCAGCAGTTACTCGACCACGGGGGACAATGAGCAGTTCTTC.

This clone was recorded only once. As DNA, the CDR3 is TGTGCCATCAGTGGTGCGGGGGGATCTTACGAGCAGTACTTC. Translating gives CAISGAGGSYEQYF. This rearrangement joins TRBV10-3 to TRBJ2-7; 8 bases are shared with TRBD2. Germline V gene lookup returns CDR1 ENHRY and CDR2 SYGVKD. The CDR3 totals 14 residues. The V and J ends lost 4 bases and 4 bases, in that order; junction bases with no gene match: 6.

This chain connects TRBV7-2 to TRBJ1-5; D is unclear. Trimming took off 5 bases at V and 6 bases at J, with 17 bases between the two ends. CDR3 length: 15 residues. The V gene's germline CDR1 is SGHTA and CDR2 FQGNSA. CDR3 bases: TGTGCCAGCAGCCAAGGTACCCGGGAGAGTCAGCCCCAGCATTTT. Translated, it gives CASSQGTRESQPQHF. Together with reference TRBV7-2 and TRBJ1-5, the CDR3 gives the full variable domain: GAGVSQSPSNKVTEKGKDVELRCDPISGHTALYWYRQSLGQGLEFLIYFQGNSAPDKSGLPSDRFSAERTGGSVSTLTIQRTQQEDSAVYLCASSQGTRESQPQHFGDGTRLSIL.

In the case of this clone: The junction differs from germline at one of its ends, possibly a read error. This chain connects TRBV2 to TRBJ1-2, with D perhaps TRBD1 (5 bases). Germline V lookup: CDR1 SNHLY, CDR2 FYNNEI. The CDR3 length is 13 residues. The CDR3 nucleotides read TGTGCCACCAGTCCCCTCAGGGTTGATGGCTACACCTTC. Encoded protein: CATSPLRVDGYTF. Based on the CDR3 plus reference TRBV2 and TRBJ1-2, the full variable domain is EPEVTQTPSHQVTQMGQEVILRCVPISNHLYFYWYRQILGQKVEFLVSFYNNEISEKSEIFDDQFSVERPDGSNFTLKIRSTKLEDSAMYFCATSPLRVDGYTFGSGTRLTVV.

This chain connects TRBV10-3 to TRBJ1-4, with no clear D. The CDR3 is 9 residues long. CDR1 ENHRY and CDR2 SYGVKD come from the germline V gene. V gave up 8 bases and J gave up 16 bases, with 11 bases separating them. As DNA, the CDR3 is TGTGCCATCTGTCCAGAGCGGTTTTTT. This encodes CAICPERFF.